This note documents a single TCR beta chain sequence. This sample stems from a study of shared clonotypes between healthy human individuals. Whole-study context: Plates per donor: three CD4 naive, three CD4 memory, two CD8 naive, one CD8 memory.

There are 16 residues in the CDR3. The germline V and J ends were trimmed by 0 bases and 0 bases, with 9 bases remaining between them. In germline, CDR1 is MNHEY, CDR2 SVGAGI. Clones were sequenced by immunoSEQ multiplex PCR, and TCRdb holds only the in-frame ones, with some missing. The sample lists fewer than 3 million clones, about 90% seen once, with about 0.36% in the top ten. The source of this sequence is a man between 18 and 29 years old in good health. Some clones in this sample may be carry-over from other donors' samples. The specimen was naive CD4+ T cells from PBMCs. Subset defined: CD45RA+ positively selected. J is TRBJ2-1 and V is TRBV6-5; D remains ambiguous. CDR3 loop: CASSYSYGSSYNEQFF. CDR3 sequence (DNA): TGTGCCAGCAGTTACTCTTACGGGTCCTCCTACAATGAGCAGTTCTTC.